This T cell receptor beta chain was sequenced in a study of OX40 agonist ivuxolimab in advanced cancers. The study, taken as a whole, reports: Within 6 weeks, CD4+ and CD8+ blood T cells expanded clonally at 0.1 to 3.0 mg/kg.

TCRdb's copy holds only in-frame clones and misses some; the assay was immunoSEQ multiplex PCR. Of just under 75,000 clones in the sample, roughly nine tenths were seen once. A word on this clone: The target antigen is unknown.

The CDR3 has 16 amino acids. V lost 2 bases and J lost 1, with 15 bases in between. The germline V gene encodes CDR1 MNHEY and CDR2 SVGAGI. The genes are TRBV6-5 and TRBJ2-7; D is perhaps TRBD2 (7 bases). The sequence was obtained from an adult with an advanced solid tumor such as melanoma, head and neck, liver or kidney cancer. The input for sequencing was CD4+ or CD8+ T cells sorted from blood, taken in a trial of the OX40 agonist ivuxolimab. DNA of the CDR3: TGTGCCAGCAGTTACGGTCCGGGGGGCGCGTCCTACGAGCAGTACTTC. It yields the protein CASSYGPGGASYEQYF.